Listed below are T cell receptor beta chains from one sample, sequenced in a study of blood T cell repertoires in COVID-19. Some clones are missing from TCRdb's copy, which holds only in-frame ones; the method was immunoSEQ multiplex PCR. Of roughly 140,000 clones in the sample, more than 70% were seen once. Sequenced input: peripheral blood. The receptors come from a human donor in a cohort sampled during active COVID-19. Both conserved end residues are part of each CDR3. Each record gives: V gene, J gene, CDR3 protein.

v_gene: TRBV7-3; j_gene: TRBJ2-1; CDR3aa: CASSRQRGEVGNEQFF
v_gene: TRBV27; j_gene: TRBJ1-6; CDR3aa: CASRSRTGGTSPLHF
v_gene: TRBV2; j_gene: TRBJ2-5; CDR3aa: CASSDPGGQETQYF
v_gene: TRBV3-1/TRBV3-2; j_gene: TRBJ1-1; CDR3aa: CASSPTINTEAFF
v_gene: TRBV11-3; j_gene: TRBJ1-2; CDR3aa: CAINGDRGGYGYTF
v_gene: TRBV29-1; j_gene: TRBJ2-7; CDR3aa: CSVEEPGQGQYEQYF
v_gene: TRBV30; j_gene: TRBJ2-1; CDR3aa: CAWSLRDRGLRNEQFF
v_gene: TRBV30; j_gene: TRBJ1-4; CDR3aa: CAWSALQGANEKLFF
v_gene: TRBV12-3/TRBV12-4; j_gene: TRBJ2-1; CDR3aa: CASSRTSREQFF
v_gene: TRBV4-2; j_gene: TRBJ2-7; CDR3aa: CASSLGLALGYEQYF
v_gene: TRBV2; j_gene: TRBJ1-6; CDR3aa: CASRQGGSPLHF
v_gene: TRBV25-1; j_gene: TRBJ1-4; CDR3aa: CAIQGFGEKLFF
v_gene: TRBV7-2; j_gene: TRBJ1-3; CDR3aa: CASSLDSSGNTIYF
v_gene: TRBV6-5; j_gene: TRBJ2-7; CDR3aa: CASSSWDSFYEQYF
v_gene: TRBV6-5; j_gene: TRBJ1-5; CDR3aa: CASSLQGARPQPQHF
v_gene: TRBV5-1; j_gene: TRBJ2-5; CDR3aa: CASSPLDRTETQYF
v_gene: TRBV18; j_gene: TRBJ2-3; CDR3aa: CASSYTDTQYF
v_gene: TRBV7-6; j_gene: TRBJ1-3; CDR3aa: CASSLYGQSGNTIYF
v_gene: TRBV2; j_gene: TRBJ1-6; CDR3aa: CASRRDRGGSPLHF
v_gene: TRBV18; j_gene: TRBJ2-5; CDR3aa: CASSWTVQETQYF
v_gene: TRBV4-1; j_gene: TRBJ2-3; CDR3aa: CASSQGGGRDTQYF
v_gene: TRBV24-1; j_gene: TRBJ1-5; CDR3aa: CATSSTGQSNQPQHF
v_gene: TRBV5-1; j_gene: TRBJ1-5; CDR3aa: CASSYGTADQPQHF
v_gene: TRBV11-2; j_gene: TRBJ1-2; CDR3aa: CASSLEPGPANYNYGYTF
v_gene: TRBV7-2; j_gene: TRBJ2-7; CDR3aa: CASSFGGSSYEQYF
v_gene: TRBV5-4; j_gene: TRBJ1-6; CDR3aa: CATTAGGGGHNSPLHF
v_gene: TRBV5-1; j_gene: TRBJ2-7; CDR3aa: CASSRQAMESYEQYF
v_gene: TRBV3-1/TRBV3-2; j_gene: TRBJ2-2; CDR3aa: CASSQERLGAYPGELFF